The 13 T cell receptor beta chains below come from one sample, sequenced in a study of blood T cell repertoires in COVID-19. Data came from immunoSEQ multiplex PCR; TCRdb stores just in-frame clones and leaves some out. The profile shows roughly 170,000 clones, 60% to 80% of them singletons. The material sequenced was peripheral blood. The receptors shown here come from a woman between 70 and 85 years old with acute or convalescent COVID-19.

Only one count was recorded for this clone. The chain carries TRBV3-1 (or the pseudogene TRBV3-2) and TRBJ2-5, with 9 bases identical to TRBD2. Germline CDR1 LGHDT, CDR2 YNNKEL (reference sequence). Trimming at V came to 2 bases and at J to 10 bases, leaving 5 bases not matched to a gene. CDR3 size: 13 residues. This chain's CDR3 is CASSQTREGIQYF. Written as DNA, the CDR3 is TGTGCCAGCAGCCAAACGCGGGAGGGCATCCAGTACTTC.

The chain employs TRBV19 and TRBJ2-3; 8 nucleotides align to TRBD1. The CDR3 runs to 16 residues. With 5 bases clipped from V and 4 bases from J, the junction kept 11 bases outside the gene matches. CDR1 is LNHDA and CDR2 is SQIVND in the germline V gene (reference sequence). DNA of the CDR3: TGTGCCAGTAGTCCGATTAGGACAGGGTACCCAGATACGCAGTATTTT. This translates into CASSPIRTGYPDTQYF.

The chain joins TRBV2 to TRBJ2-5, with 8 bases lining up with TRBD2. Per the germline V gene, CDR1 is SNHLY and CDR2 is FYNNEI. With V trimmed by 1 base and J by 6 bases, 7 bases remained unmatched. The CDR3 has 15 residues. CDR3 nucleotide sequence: TGTGCCAGCAGTGAAGGGGTGGGACTAGTAAAGACCCAGTACTTC. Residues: CASSEGVGLVKTQYF.

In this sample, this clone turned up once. CDR3 bases: TGTGCCAGCAGCTTCGCGGGGGTGGAGGCTTTCTTT. Residues: CASSFAGVEAFF. The V and J genes are TRBV7-2 and TRBJ1-1; D is possibly TRBD1 (5 bases). Trimming removed 3 bases from V and 11 bases from J, with 13 bases in between. The CDR3 is made up of 12 amino acids. The germline V gene has CDR1 SGHTA and CDR2 FQGNSA.

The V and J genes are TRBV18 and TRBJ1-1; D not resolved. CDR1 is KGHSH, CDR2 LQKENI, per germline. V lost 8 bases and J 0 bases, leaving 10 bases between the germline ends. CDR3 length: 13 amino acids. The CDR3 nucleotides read TGTGCCAGCACACTGGAGATGAACACTGAAGCTTTCTTT. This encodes CASTLEMNTEAFF.

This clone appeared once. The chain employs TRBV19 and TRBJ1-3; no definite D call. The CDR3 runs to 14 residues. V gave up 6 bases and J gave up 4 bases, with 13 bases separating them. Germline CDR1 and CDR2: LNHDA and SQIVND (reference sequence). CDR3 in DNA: TGTGCCAGTAGGTTTGCCGGTTCCGGAAACACCATATATTTT. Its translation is CASRFAGSGNTIYF.

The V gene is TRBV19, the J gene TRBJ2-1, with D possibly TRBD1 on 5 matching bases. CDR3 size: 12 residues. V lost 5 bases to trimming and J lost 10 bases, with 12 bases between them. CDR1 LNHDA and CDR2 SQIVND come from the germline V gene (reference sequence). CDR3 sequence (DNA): TGTGCCAGTAGTTCCAGGGTAGCCGAGCAGTTCTTC. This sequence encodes CASSSRVAEQFF.

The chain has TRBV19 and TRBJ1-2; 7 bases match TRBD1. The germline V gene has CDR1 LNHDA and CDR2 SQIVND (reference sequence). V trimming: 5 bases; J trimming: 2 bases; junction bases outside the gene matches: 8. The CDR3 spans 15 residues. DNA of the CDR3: TGTGCCAGTAGTGTCTCTGGGACAGAGAACTATGGCTACACCTTC. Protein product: CASSVSGTENYGYTF.

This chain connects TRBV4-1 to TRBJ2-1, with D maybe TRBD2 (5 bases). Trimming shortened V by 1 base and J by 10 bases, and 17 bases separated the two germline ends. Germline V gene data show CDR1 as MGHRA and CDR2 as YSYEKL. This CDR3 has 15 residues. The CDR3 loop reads CASSQGPAVPQEQFF. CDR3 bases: TGCGCCAGCAGCCAAGGCCCAGCGGTCCCACAAGAGCAGTTCTTC.

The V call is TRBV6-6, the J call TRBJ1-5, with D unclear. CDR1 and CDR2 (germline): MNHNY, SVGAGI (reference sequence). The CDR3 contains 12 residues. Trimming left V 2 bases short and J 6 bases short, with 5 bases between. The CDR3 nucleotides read TGTGCCAGCAGTTACGGCTTTCAGCCCCAGCATTTT. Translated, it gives CASSYGFQPQHF.

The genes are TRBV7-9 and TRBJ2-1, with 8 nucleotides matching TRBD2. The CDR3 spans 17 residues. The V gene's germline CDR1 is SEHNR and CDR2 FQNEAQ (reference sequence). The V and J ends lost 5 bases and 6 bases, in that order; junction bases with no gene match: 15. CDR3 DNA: TGTGCCAGCAGCATCCCGTCTTTGCGGGAGGCGGCCAATGAGCAGTTCTTC. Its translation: CASSIPSLREAANEQFF.

The chain's CDR3 is CASSSGNTGELFF. The CDR3 DNA reads TGCGCCAGCAGCTCGGGGAACACCGGGGAGCTGTTTTTT. The genes are TRBV5-1 and TRBJ2-2; D remains unclear. The CDR3 spans 13 residues. V was shortened by 3 bases and J by 1 base, with 4 bases between the two germline ends. Per the germline V gene, CDR1 is SGHRS and CDR2 is YFSETQ.

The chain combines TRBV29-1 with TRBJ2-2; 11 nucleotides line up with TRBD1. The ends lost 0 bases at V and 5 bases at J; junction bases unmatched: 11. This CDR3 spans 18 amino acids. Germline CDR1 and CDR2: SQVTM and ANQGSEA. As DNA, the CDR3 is TGCAGCGTTGAAGATCGGAGGACAGGGGGCGCATCAACCGGGGAGCTGTTTTTT. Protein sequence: CSVEDRRTGGASTGELFF.